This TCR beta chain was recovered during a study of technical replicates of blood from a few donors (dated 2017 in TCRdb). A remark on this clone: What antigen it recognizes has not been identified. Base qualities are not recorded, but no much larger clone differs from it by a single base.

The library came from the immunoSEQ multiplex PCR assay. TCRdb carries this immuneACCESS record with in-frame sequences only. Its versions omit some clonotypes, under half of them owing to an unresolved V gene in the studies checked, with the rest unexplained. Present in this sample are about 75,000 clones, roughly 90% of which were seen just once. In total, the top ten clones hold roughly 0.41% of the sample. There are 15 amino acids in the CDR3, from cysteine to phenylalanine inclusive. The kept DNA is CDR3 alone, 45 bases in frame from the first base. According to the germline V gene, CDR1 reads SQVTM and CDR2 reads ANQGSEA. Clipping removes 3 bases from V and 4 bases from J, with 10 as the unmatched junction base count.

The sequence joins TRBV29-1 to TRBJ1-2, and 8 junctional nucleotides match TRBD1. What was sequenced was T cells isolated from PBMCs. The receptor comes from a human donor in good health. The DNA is TGCAGCGTTGATGAATTAGGGACAGGCTTCTATGGCTACACCTTC. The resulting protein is CSVDELGTGFYGYTF.